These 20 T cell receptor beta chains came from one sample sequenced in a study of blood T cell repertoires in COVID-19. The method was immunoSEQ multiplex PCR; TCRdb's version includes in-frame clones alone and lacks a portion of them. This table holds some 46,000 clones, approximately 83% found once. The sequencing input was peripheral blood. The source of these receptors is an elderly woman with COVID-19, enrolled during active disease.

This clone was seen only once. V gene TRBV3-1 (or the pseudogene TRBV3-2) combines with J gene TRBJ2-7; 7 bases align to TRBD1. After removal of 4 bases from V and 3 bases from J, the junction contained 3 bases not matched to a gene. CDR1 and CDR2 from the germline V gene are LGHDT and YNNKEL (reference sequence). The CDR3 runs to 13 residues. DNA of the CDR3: TGTGCCAGCAGCCGGGACAGATTCTACGAGCAGTACTTC. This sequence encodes CASSRDRFYEQYF.

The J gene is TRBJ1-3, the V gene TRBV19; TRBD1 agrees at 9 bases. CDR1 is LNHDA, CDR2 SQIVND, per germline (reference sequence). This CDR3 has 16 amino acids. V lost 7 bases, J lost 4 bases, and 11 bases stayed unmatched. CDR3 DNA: TGTGCCAGTACCCCCTCCGGGACAGGGTACGGAAACACCATATATTTT. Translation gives CASTPSGTGYGNTIYF.

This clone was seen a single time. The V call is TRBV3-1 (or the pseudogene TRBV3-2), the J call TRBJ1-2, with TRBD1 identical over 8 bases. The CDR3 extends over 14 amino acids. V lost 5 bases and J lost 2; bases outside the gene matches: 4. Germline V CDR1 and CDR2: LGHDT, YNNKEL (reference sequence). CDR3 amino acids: CASSSRTGNYGYTF. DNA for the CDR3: TGTGCCAGCAGCTCGCGGACAGGGAACTATGGCTACACCTTC.

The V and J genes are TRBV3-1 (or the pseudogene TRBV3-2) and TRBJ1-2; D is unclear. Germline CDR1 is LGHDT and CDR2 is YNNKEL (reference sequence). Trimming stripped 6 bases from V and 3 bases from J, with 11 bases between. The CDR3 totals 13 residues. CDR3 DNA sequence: TGTGCCAGCAGTTACCCGGGTTACTATGGCTACACCTTC. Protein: CASSYPGYYGYTF.

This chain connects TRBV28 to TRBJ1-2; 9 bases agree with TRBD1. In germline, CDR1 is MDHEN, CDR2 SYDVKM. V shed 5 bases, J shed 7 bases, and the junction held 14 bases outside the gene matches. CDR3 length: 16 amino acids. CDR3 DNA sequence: TGTGCCAGCAGTCTCTCCCAACCGGGACAGGGAAGTGGCTACACCTTC. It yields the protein CASSLSQPGQGSGYTF.

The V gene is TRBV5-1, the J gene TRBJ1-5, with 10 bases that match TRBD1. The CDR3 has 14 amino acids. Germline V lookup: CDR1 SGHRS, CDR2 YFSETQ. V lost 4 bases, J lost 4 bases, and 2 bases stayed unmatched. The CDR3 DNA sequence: TGCGCCAGCAGCATGGGACAGGGGAATCAGCCCCAGCATTTT. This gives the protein CASSMGQGNQPQHF.

The CDR3 loop reads CASSNFPGSLDNEQFF. CDR3 bases: TGCGCCAGCAGCAACTTCCCCGGGAGTCTGGACAATGAGCAGTTCTTC. The chain joins TRBV5-1 to TRBJ2-1; D possibly corresponds to TRBD2 (6 bases). Germline V gene lookup returns CDR1 SGHRS and CDR2 YFSETQ. Trimming removed 4 bases at V and 5 bases at J, with 19 bases between. The CDR3 loop spans 16 amino acids.

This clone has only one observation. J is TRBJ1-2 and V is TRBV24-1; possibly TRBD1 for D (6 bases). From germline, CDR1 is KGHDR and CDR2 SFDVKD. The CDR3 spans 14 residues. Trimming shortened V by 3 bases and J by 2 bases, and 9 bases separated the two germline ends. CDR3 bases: TGTGCCACCAGTGATCCCAGGGGAAACTATGGCTACACCTTC. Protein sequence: CATSDPRGNYGYTF.

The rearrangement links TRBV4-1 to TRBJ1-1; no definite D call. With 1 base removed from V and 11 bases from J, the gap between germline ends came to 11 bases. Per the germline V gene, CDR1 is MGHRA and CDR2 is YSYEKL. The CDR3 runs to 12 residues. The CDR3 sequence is CASSQGAGRAFF. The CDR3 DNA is TGCGCCAGCAGCCAAGGAGCCGGGAGGGCTTTCTTT.

The CDR3 protein is CASSQGQGADLIHEKLFF. In nucleotides, the CDR3 is TGTGCCAGCAGCCAAGGACAGGGGGCTGATTTGATTCATGAAAAACTGTTTTTT. The rearrangement links TRBV4-2 to TRBJ1-4, with 10 bases that match TRBD1. Per germline, CDR1 LGHNA and CDR2 YNFKEQ. The CDR3 consists of 18 residues. V was clipped by 1 base and J by 6 bases; unmatched bases: 11.

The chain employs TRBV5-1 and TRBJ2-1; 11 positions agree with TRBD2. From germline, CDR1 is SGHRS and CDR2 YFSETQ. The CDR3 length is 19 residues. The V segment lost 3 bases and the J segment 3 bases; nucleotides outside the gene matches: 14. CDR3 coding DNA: TGCGCCAGCAGCTACCTAAGCACGGAACTAGCGGGAGTCTACAATGAGCAGTTCTTC. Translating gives CASSYLSTELAGVYNEQFF. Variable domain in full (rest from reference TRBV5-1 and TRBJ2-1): KAGVTQTPRYLIKTRGQQVTLSCSPISGHRSVSWYQQTPGQGLQFLFEYFSETQRNKGNFPGRFSGRQFSNSRSEMNVSTLELGDSALYLCASSYLSTELAGVYNEQFFGPGTRLTVL.

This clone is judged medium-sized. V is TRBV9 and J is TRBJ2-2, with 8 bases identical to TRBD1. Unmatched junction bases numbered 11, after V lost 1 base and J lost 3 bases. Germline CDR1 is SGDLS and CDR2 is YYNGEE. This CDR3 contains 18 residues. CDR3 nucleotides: TGTGCCAGCAGCGTAAACCCTCGGACAGGGACGGACACCGGGGAGCTGTTTTTT. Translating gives CASSVNPRTGTDTGELFF.

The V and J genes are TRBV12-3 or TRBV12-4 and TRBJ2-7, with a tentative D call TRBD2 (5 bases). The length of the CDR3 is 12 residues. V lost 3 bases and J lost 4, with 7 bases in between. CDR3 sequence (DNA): TGTGCCAGCAGTTTCGCGGGTTACGAGCAGTACTTC. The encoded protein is CASSFAGYEQYF.

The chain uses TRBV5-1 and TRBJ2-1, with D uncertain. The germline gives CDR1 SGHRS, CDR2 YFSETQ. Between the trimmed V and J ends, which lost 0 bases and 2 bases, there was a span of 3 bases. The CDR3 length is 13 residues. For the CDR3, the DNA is TGCGCCAGCAGCTTGGACACCTACAATGAGCAGTTCTTC. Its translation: CASSLDTYNEQFF.

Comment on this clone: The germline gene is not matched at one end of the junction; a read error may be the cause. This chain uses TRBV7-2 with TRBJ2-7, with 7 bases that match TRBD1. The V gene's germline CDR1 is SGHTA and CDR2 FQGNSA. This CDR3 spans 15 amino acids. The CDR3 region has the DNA TGTGCCAGCAGCTTCTACTATGATCCGGGACAGAGTCCTCTCTTC. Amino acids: CASSFYYDPGQSPLF.

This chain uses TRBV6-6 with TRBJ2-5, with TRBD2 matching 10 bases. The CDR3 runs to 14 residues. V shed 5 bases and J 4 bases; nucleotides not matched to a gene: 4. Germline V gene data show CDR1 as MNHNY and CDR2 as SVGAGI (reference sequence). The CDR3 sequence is CASSPSGGAETQYF. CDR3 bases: TGTGCCAGCAGTCCTAGCGGGGGAGCAGAGACCCAGTACTTC.

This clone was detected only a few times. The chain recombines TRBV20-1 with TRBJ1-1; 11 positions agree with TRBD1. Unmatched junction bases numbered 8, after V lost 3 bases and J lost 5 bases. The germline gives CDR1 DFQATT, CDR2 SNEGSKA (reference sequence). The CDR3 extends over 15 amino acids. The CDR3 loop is CSASVPGQGDTEAFF. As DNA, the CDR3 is TGCAGTGCTAGTGTCCCGGGACAGGGGGATACTGAAGCTTTCTTT.

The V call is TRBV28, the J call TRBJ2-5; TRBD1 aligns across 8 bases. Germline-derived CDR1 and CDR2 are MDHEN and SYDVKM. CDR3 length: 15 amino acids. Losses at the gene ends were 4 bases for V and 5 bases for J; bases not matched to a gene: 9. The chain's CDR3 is CASSSMTGERETQYF. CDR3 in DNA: TGTGCCAGCAGTTCTATGACAGGGGAGAGGGAGACCCAGTACTTC.

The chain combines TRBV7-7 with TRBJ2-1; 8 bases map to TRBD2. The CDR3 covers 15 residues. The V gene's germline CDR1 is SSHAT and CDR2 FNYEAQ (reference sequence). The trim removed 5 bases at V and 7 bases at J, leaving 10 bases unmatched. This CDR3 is CASSPQTGGQNEQFF. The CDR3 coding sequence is TGTGCCAGCAGCCCCCAGACGGGGGGGCAAAATGAGCAGTTCTTC.

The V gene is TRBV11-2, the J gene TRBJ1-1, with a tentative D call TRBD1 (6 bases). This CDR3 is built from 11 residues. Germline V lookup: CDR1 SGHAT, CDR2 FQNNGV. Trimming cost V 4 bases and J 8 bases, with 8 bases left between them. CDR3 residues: CASSSGQEAFF. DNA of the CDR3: TGTGCCAGCAGCTCTGGACAGGAAGCTTTCTTT.